The rows below give T cell receptor beta chains drawn from one sample of a study of cytomegalovirus exposure and HLA in healthy donors. Clones were read by immunoSEQ multiplex PCR, and TCRdb kept only the in-frame ones, dropping some. The table lists 180,000 or so clones, 77% of them singletons. The sequencing sample was made of PBMCs. Receptor source: a young man in good health and CMV-seronegative. Each CDR3 is given with its conserved first and last residue. Each record gives: clone size, J gene, D gene, V gene, CDR3 DNA, CDR3 protein. A D gene is named only where the DNA matches it firmly. Clone size is given for some rows only: seen once, a few or many times, or a class if the clone is expanded.

>few|TRBJ2-7|TRBD1|TRBV7-3
TGTGCCAGCAGCTTGGACAGGGGTGGGGAGCAGTACTTC
CASSLDRGGEQYF
>.|TRBJ1-1|.|TRBV7-2
TGTGCCAGCAGCTTAGCGAGGTACACTGAAGCTTTCTTT
CASSLARYTEAFF
>.|TRBJ2-7|TRBD2|TRBV19
TGTGCCAGTAGTCCATCGGGACTAGCGGGACTGTTTGAGCAGTACTTC
CASSPSGLAGLFEQYF
>once|TRBJ2-3|TRBD2|TRBV5-8
TGTGCCAGCAGCCGAGGACAGACTAGCGGGGTGGAAGATACGCAGTATTTT
CASSRGQTSGVEDTQYF
>.|TRBJ2-5|TRBD1|TRBV5-1
TGCGCCAGCAGCTTGACGGGACAGCCGAAAGAGACCCAGTACTTC
CASSLTGQPKETQYF
>.|TRBJ2-7|TRBD2|TRBV18
TGTGCCAGCTCGCCGACTAGCGGGTTCTACGAGCAGTACTTC
CASSPTSGFYEQYF
>.|TRBJ1-1|.|TRBV6-5
TGTGCCAGCATGGCCGGAGACCGGATGAACACTGAAGCTTTCTTT
CASMAGDRMNTEAFF
>once|TRBJ2-5|.|TRBV18
TGTGCCAGCTCATCGACTACGAGTCTGGGGGAGACCCAGTACTTC
CASSSTTSLGETQYF
>few|TRBJ1-5|TRBD1|TRBV18
TGTGCCAGCTCAGGACAGGGGGCTAATCAGCCCCAGCATTTT
CASSGQGANQPQHF
>.|TRBJ2-3|TRBD2|TRBV7-2
TGTGCCAGCAGCCGCCCGGGACTAGCCTCAGATACGCAGTATTTT
CASSRPGLASDTQYF
>.|TRBJ2-1|TRBD2|TRBV7-3
TGTGCCAGCAGCTCCGGGACTAGCGGCCTAAATGAGCAGTTCTTC
CASSSGTSGLNEQFF
>.|TRBJ1-2|TRBD1|TRBV6-5
TGTGCCAGCAGGGACAGGCAGGGATATGGCTACACCTTC
CASRDRQGYGYTF
>.|TRBJ2-1|.|TRBV7-3
TGTGCCAGCAGCTTACAAGGGGCGGTCTCCTACAATGAGCAGTTCTTC
CASSLQGAVSYNEQFF
>.|TRBJ1-3|.|TRBV2
TGTGCCAGCAGCTCAACAGGGTCCGGAAACACCATATATTTT
CASSSTGSGNTIYF
>.|TRBJ2-1|TRBD2|TRBV29-1
TGCAGCGTTGAAGATGTGGGGGTAGCGGGTAGCTCCTACAATGAGCAGTTCTTC
CSVEDVGVAGSSYNEQFF
>.|TRBJ1-3|TRBD1|TRBV6-5
TGTGCCAGCAGTTACCCGGGGACAGGGGCTGGAAACACCATATATTTT
CASSYPGTGAGNTIYF
>few|TRBJ2-4|.|TRBV7-9
TGTGCCAGCAGCTTAGGGGGGGTACTAGCCAAAAACATTCAGTACTTC
CASSLGGVLAKNIQYF
>.|TRBJ2-5|TRBD2|TRBV7-7
TGTGCTAGCAGCTTATCGAGCGGGGGGACGCAATTTAAAGAGACCCAGTACTTC
CASSLSSGGTQFKETQYF
>.|TRBJ2-7|.|TRBV7-9
TGTGCCAGCAGCTTAGGCACAGGGAAGGGCGAGCAGTACTTC
CASSLGTGKGEQYF
>.|TRBJ2-4|.|TRBV2
TGTGCCAGCAGTCCCAACAGGATAGCCAAAAACATTCAGTACTTC
CASSPNRIAKNIQYF
>.|TRBJ1-4|TRBD1|TRBV7-2
TGTGCCAGCAGCCGGTGGACAGGACCTAATGAAAAACTGTTTTTT
CASSRWTGPNEKLFF
>few|TRBJ1-1|.|TRBV18
TGTGCCAGCTCCATGGGCCCTCAGGGTTCGGAAGCTTTCTTT
CASSMGPQGSEAFF
>.|TRBJ2-3|.|TRBV5-8
TGTGCCAGCAGCCCCGCCCCCAGGGCAGATACGCAGTATTTT
CASSPAPRADTQYF
>.|TRBJ2-1|TRBD2|TRBV9
TGTGCCAGCAGCGCATTCCCGGGACTAGCGGGGGGTGAGCAGTTCTTC
CASSAFPGLAGGEQFF
>.|TRBJ1-1|.|TRBV27
TGTGCCAGCAGCCGAGAGTCGCTGAAGCCTATCTTT
CASSRESLKPIF
>.|TRBJ1-1|.|TRBV7-6
TGTGCCAGCAGCTCCATGGCGAACACTGAAGCTTTCTTT
CASSSMANTEAFF
>.|TRBJ2-3|TRBD1|TRBV6-6
TGTGCCAGCACATTACAGGGGCCTTCGGGGACGCAGTATTTT
CASTLQGPSGTQYF
>.|TRBJ2-5|TRBD2|TRBV7-2
TGTGCCAGCAGTCGTTCGGGAGTAGGTGGCGGGAGTGATAAGACCCAGTACTTC
CASSRSGVGGGSDKTQYF
>.|TRBJ2-7|.|TRBV7-8
TGTGCCAGCAGCTTAGACAGGCAGGAAGGCCACGAGCAGTACTTC
CASSLDRQEGHEQYF
>.|TRBJ2-7|.|TRBV4-2
TGTGCCAGCAGCCAAGTTCCGGGTCCGGGTCGGATCTACGAGCAGTACTTC
CASSQVPGPGRIYEQYF
>once|TRBJ2-3|TRBD2|TRBV5-1
TGCGCCAGCAGCCCGCGTTCGGCGGGGGGAGCGCAGTATTTT
CASSPRSAGGAQYF
>few|TRBJ1-3|.|TRBV6-1
TGTGCCAGCAGTGAATCCGGGAGGGCCACCATATATTTT
CASSESGRATIYF
>.|TRBJ2-5|TRBD2|TRBV6-5
TGTGCCAGCGCGGACAGAGCGGGGGGGCCGGGGACCCAGTACTTC
CASADRAGGPGTQYF
>few|TRBJ2-3|TRBD2|TRBV7-2
TGTGCCAGCAGCTTGACTAGCGGTTTTAGCACAGATACGCAGTATTTT
CASSLTSGFSTDTQYF
>.|TRBJ2-5|.|TRBV19
TGTGCCAGTAGTCCTCTCCAAGAGACCCAGTACTTC
CASSPLQETQYF
>.|TRBJ1-2|.|TRBV18
TGTGCCAGCTCACCACGCCAAGACTGCTCCTACACCTTC
CASSPRQDCSYTF
>.|TRBJ2-1|.|TRBV18
TGTGCCAGCTCACCACTTACCGTGTACGGGGGTGAGCAGTTCTTC
CASSPLTVYGGEQFF
>.|TRBJ1-2|TRBD1|TRBV19
TGTGCCAGTACAGTGGGGACAGGGCGACCTAACTATGGCTACACCTTC
CASTVGTGRPNYGYTF
>.|TRBJ2-6|.|TRBV4-3
TGCGCCAGCAGCCAGCCTCCCGGGAAGTCCACCGGGGGGGCCAACGTCCTGACTTTC
CASSQPPGKSTGGANVLTF
>.|TRBJ2-7|.|TRBV11-3
TGTGCCAGCGGCCCAGTCGGGTCATACGAGCAGTACTTC
CASGPVGSYEQYF